This T cell receptor beta chain was documented in a study of T cell changes during pregnancy in multiple sclerosis. Germline lookup yields CDR1 KGHSH and CDR2 LQKENI. V was pared by 2 bases and J by 3 bases, with 11 bases of the junction left unmatched. The CDR3 sequence is 17 residues long. Data came from immunoSEQ multiplex PCR; TCRdb stores just in-frame clones and leaves some out. The sample holds some 99,000 clones; roughly nine tenths are singletons and the top ten take around 2.1%. This TCR was recovered from a female donor in good health, enrolled as a control in a pregnancy study. This chain uses TRBV18 with TRBJ2-3; the match to TRBD2 covers 7 bases. The sequences come from peripheral blood, collected after pregnancy. CDR3 residues: CASSPYVGGSNTDTQYF. The CDR3 region has the DNA TGTGCCAGCTCACCATACGTGGGGGGGTCAAATACAGATACGCAGTATTTT. The entire variable domain, with the rest obtained from reference TRBV18 and TRBJ2-3, is as follows: NAGVMQNPRHLVRRRGQEARLRCSPMKGHSHVYWYRQLPEEGLKFMVYLQKENIIDESGMPKERFSAEFPKEGPSILRIQQVVRGDSAAYFCASSPYVGGSNTDTQYFGPGTRLTVL.